Given below is one T cell receptor beta chain in context. The sample holds a few counts of this clonotype. No antigen is known for it. The sample holds no much larger clone one base away, and base qualities are not on file. TCR beta repertoires were profiled from peripheral blood of under 15 young patients with multiple sclerosis to demonstrate the VDJtools post-analysis software. Multiple sclerosis patients were children and adolescents aged 6 to 15 years. These data come from a study of post-analysis software for immune sequencing data (dated by TCRdb to the mid-2010s). A note on the overall study: Recorded disease courses included relapsing-remitting, secondary progressive and progressive-relapsing multiple sclerosis, with some patients lacking subtype annotation. Patient repertoires were compared against roughly 11 previously published healthy control repertoires from donors aged 6 to 25 years. A subset of samples was prepared in parallel using single-end sample barcoding, then pooled and co-amplified after Illumina adapter ligation. Overall results and qualifications from the work: The control group was slightly older than the multiple sclerosis patient group. Four or five TRBV segments, including TRBV5-6, TRBV5-1 and TRBV20-1, were significantly more frequent in patients than controls. Compared with controls, multiple sclerosis patients had significantly lower normalized Chao1 diversity, a finding suggesting substantial peripheral T-cell clonal expansion. Strong co-clustering of samples prepared in the same batch was shown by direct clustering with F measure, prompting a batch-effect correction.

Libraries were prepared through PCR. Sequencing took place on an Illumina HiSeq 2500. To reduce PCR and sequencing biases, unique molecular identifiers were built into the TCR beta cDNA libraries. Roughly 500,000 cDNA molecules were obtained per 1 to 10 million input T cells, so each molecule approximated one T cell. The patient libraries were prepared and sequenced using the same protocol as the earlier healthy control dataset. Samples belonging to the same batch were prepared together, multiplexed and sequenced on a shared HiSeq lane. Per the original workflow: Raw barcoded reads were processed with MIGEC, discarding single-read molecular identifier groups before consensus assembly and CDR3 extraction. VDJtools was used for post-analysis of the clonotype tables, and diversity was normalized by down-sampling every dataset to the size of the smallest sample. In repertoire overlap clustering, CDR3 amino acid sequences, but not nucleotide sequences, were matched to correct batch-related cross-sample contamination. TCRdb reprocessed the public reads (quality trimming at Q25 with fastp, clone calling with MiXCR) and kept in-frame beta chains. Entries are consolidated by CDR3 protein sequence, retaining the most common genes and DNA. These V and J calls derive from TCRdb rather than the authors' analysis. The sample table shows about 200,000 distinct CDR3 sequences, and 29% are seen once. Of the sample, roughly 3.4% falls within the top ten clones.

Counted from cysteine to phenylalanine, this CDR3 has 15 amino acids. The only DNA kept is the CDR3, 45 bases in frame from the first base. Looking up the germline V gene yields CDR1 SGHTA and CDR2 FQGTGA. Trimming takes 3 bases off V and 4 bases off J; junction bases not matched to a gene: 2. The V and J segments used are TRBV7-3 and TRBJ1-4, and 10 junction bases match TRBD1. This receptor was identified in a girl younger than 18 with multiple sclerosis. Sequences were obtained from blood. CDR3 loop: CASSLGQGRNEKLFF. The nucleotide sequence is given as TGTGCCAGCAGCTTGGGACAGGGGCGTAATGAAAAACTGTTTTTT.